Listed here is a single T cell receptor beta chain. Assay: immunoSEQ multiplex PCR; the TCRdb copy retains only in-frame clones and omits some. This sample has 310,000 or so clones, with roughly 87% found just once. This sample is part of a study of blood T cell repertoires in COVID-19. Whole-study context: Spain, Italy and the United States supplied samples that represented acute and convalescent COVID-19.

Germline lookup yields CDR1 MDHEN and CDR2 SYDVKM. The CDR3 loop spans 15 amino acids. The V gene end was trimmed by 6 bases and the J gene end by 5 bases; junction bases not matched to a gene: 8. The clonotype originates from a man aged 50-59 years with active or convalescent COVID-19. The chain employs TRBV28 and TRBJ2-1, with 9 bases matching TRBD2. Sequencing used peripheral blood. CDR3 DNA sequence: TGTGCCAGCAGGTCGGGCGGGAGGGCGAACAATGAGCAGTTCTTC. It specifies CASRSGGRANNEQFF.